The 10 T cell receptor beta chains listed next were all sequenced from one sample in a study of blood T cell repertoires in COVID-19. Here immunoSEQ multiplex PCR was the method, and the copy in TCRdb shows in-frame clones only, minus some. The sample includes 9,500 to 15,000 clones, about nine tenths of them seen just once. The material sequenced was peripheral blood. The receptors were gathered from a woman in her 70s with active COVID-19.

The chain joins TRBV10-3 to TRBJ1-1, with D perhaps TRBD1 (5 bases). The CDR3 extends over 14 amino acids. The germline gives CDR1 ENHRY, CDR2 SYGVKD. Trimming shortened V by 0 bases and J by 6 bases, and 11 bases separated the two germline ends. The CDR3 DNA reads TGTGCCATCAGTGAGTCGGGTCAGGGTCCTGAAGCTTTCTTT. Translated: CAISESGQGPEAFF.

J is TRBJ2-2 and V is TRBV4-2; D might be TRBD2 (7 bases). The germline V and J ends were trimmed by 2 bases and 3 bases, with 19 bases remaining between them. Per the germline V gene, CDR1 is LGHNA and CDR2 is YNFKEQ. The CDR3 has 18 residues. CDR3 loop: CASSQMGRGATDTGELFF. The CDR3 nucleotides are TGTGCCAGCAGCCAAATGGGGAGGGGGGCGACGGACACCGGGGAGCTGTTTTTT.

This chain links TRBV12-3 or TRBV12-4 with TRBJ2-2, with D possibly TRBD1 on 5 matching bases. This CDR3 region has 12 residues. The V gene lost 3 bases and the J gene lost 7 bases, with 6 bases spanning the gap. Written as DNA, the CDR3 is TGTGCCAGCAGTTTCAGGGTCGGGGAGCTGTTTTTT. As protein: CASSFRVGELFF.

CDR3 nucleotides: TGTGCCAGCAAGATCTTGACAGCGAACACTGAAGCTTTCTTT. This codes for CASKILTANTEAFF. The J gene is TRBJ1-1, the V gene TRBV19, with D possibly TRBD1 on 5 matching bases. CDR1 and CDR2 from the germline V gene are LNHDA and SQIVND (reference sequence). V was pared by 9 bases and J by 1 base, with 15 bases between. CDR3 length equals 14 residues.

This chain's CDR3 is CASSSWTGGVEQYF. The CDR3 DNA sequence: TGTGCCAGCAGTTCCTGGACAGGCGGTGTCGAGCAGTACTTC. The rearrangement uses TRBV27 and TRBJ2-7; 7 bases are a match to TRBD1. The V segment lost 4 bases and the J segment 6 bases; nucleotides outside the gene matches: 9. This CDR3 contains 14 residues. Germline CDR1 MNHEY, CDR2 SMNVEV (reference sequence).

V gene TRBV5-1 combines with J gene TRBJ2-7; a weak D match, TRBD1 (7 bases). V lost 4 bases and J lost 5, with 19 bases in between. The CDR3 has 15 amino acids. Germline V gives CDR1 SGHRS, CDR2 YFSETQ. CDR3 loop: CASSPHRGGSNEQYF. Written as DNA, the CDR3 is TGCGCCAGCAGCCCTCACAGGGGAGGAAGCAACGAGCAGTACTTC.

The chain recombines TRBV29-1 with TRBJ1-6; 9 nucleotides match TRBD1. Germline CDR1 SQVTM, CDR2 ANQGSEA. V lost 4 bases and J lost 7; bases outside the gene matches: 2. The CDR3 covers 13 residues. CDR3 region: CSVGDRVNSPLHF. CDR3 nucleotide sequence: TGCAGCGTTGGGGACAGGGTGAATTCACCCCTCCACTTT.

This chain links TRBV9 with TRBJ2-5; D might be TRBD1 (5 bases). CDR1 is SGDLS, CDR2 YYNGEE, per germline. This CDR3 is 15 amino acids long. Between the trimmed V and J ends, which lost 0 bases and 1 base, there was a span of 10 bases. The CDR3 nucleotides are TGTGCCAGCAGCGTAGGACAGATCCTCCAAGAGACCCAGTACTTC. This encodes CASSVGQILQETQYF. The entire variable domain, with the rest obtained from reference TRBV9 and TRBJ2-5, is as follows: DSGVTQTPKHLITATGQRVTLRCSPRSGDLSVYWYQQSLDQGLQFLIQYYNGEERAKGNILERFSAQQFPDLHSELNLSSLELGDSALYFCASSVGQILQETQYFGPGTRLLVL.

Points on this clone: No DNA is shown, since the ends of the CDR3 on it are uncertain; the CDR3 is the one TCRdb lists. The chain uses TRBV28 and TRBJ2-5; TRBD2 is the table's D call and was not checked against the DNA. Termini included, the CDR3 measures 15 amino acids. Germline V lookup: CDR1 MDHEN, CDR2 SYDVKM. CDR3 sequence reads: CASILASGSGETQYF.

The rearrangement links TRBV6-2 or TRBV6-3 to TRBJ2-1; D gene ambiguous. With 6 bases removed from V and 4 bases from J, the gap between germline ends came to 10 bases. The germline V gene has CDR1 MNHEY and CDR2 SVGEGT. The CDR3 is 13 residues long. This CDR3 reads CASSIDTYNEQFF. The DNA for the CDR3 is TGTGCCAGCAGCATTGACACATACAATGAGCAGTTCTTC.